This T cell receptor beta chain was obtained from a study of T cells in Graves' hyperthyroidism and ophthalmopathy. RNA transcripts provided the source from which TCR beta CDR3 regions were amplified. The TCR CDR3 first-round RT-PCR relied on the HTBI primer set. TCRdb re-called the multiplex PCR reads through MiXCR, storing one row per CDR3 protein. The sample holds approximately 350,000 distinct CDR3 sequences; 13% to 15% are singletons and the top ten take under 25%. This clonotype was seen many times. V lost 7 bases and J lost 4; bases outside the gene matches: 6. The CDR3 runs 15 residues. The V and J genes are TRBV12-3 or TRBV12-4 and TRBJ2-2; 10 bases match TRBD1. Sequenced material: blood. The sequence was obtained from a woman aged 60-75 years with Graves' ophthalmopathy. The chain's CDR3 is CASTLGQGSTGELFF. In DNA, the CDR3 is TGTGCCAGCACCCTGGGACAGGGGAGCACCGGGGAGCTGTTTTTT.